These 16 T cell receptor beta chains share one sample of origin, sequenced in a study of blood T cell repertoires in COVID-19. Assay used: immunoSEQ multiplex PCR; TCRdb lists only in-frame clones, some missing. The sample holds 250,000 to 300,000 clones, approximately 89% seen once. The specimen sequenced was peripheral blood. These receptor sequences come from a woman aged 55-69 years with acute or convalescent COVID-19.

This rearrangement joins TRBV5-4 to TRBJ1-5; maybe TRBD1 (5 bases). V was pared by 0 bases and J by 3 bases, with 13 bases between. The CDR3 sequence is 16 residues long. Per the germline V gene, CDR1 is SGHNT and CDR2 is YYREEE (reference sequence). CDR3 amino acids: CASSLDGRAVNQPQHF. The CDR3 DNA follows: TGTGCCAGCAGCTTGGACGGCAGGGCAGTCAATCAGCCCCAGCATTTT.

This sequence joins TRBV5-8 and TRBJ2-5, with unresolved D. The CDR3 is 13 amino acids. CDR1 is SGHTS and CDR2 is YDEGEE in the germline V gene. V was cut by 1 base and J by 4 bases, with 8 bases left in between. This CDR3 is CASSLRRRETQYF. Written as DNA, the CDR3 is TGTGCCAGCAGCTTGAGGAGAAGAGAGACCCAGTACTTC.

The CDR3 DNA reads as TGCAGCGTCCAGTATCGGACAGGGGGCACCGGGGAGCTGTTTTTT. Translated, it gives CSVQYRTGGTGELFF. This chain uses TRBV29-1 with TRBJ2-2; 10 nucleotides align to TRBD1. After removal of 6 bases from V and 4 bases from J, the junction contained 8 bases not matched to a gene. CDR1 and CDR2 (germline): SQVTM, ANQGSEA. This CDR3 contains 15 residues.

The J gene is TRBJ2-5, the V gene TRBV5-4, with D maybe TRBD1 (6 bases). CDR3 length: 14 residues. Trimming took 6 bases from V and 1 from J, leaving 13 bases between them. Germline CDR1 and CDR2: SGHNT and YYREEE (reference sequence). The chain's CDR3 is CASTKGDTQETQYF. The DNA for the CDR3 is TGTGCCAGCACCAAGGGGGACACCCAAGAGACCCAGTACTTC.

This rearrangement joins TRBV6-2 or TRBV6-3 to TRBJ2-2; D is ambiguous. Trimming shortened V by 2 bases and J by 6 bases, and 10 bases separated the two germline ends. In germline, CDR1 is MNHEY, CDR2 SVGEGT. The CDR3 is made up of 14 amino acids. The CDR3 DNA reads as TGTGCCAGCAGTTACGTTCCGCAGGCCGGGGAGCTGTTTTTT. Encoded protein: CASSYVPQAGELFF.

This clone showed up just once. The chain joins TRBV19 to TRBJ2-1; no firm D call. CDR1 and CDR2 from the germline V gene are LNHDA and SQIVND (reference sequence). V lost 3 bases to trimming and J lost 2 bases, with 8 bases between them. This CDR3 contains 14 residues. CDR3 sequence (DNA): TGTGCCAGTAGTATGGCCATTACCTACAATGAGCAGTTCTTC. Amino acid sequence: CASSMAITYNEQFF.

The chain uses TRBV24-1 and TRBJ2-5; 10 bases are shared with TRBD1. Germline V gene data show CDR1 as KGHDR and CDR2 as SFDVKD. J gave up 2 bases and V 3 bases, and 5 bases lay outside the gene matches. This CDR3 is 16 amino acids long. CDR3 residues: CATSDPGQGFQETQYF. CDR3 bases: TGTGCCACCAGTGATCCGGGACAGGGGTTTCAAGAGACCCAGTACTTC.

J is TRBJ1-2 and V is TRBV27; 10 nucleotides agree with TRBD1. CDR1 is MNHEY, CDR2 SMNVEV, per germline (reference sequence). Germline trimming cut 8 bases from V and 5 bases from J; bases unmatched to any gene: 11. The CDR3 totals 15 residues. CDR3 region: CASRGIGTGDYGYTF. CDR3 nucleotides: TGTGCCAGCCGAGGAATCGGGACAGGGGATTATGGCTACACCTTC.

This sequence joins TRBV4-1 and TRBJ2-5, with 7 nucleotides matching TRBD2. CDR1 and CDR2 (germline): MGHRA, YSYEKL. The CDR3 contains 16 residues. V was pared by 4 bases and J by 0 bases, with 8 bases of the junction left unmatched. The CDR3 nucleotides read TGCGCCAGCAGCCGGGGGGGAAAGGAGTACCAAGAGACCCAGTACTTC. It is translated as CASSRGGKEYQETQYF.

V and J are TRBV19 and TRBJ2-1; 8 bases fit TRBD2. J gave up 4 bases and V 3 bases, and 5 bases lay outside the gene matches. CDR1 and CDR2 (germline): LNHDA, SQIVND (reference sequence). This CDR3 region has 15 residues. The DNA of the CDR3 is TGTGCCAGTAGTATCCGGGGGGGGGCGTACAATGAGCAGTTCTTC. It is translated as CASSIRGGAYNEQFF.

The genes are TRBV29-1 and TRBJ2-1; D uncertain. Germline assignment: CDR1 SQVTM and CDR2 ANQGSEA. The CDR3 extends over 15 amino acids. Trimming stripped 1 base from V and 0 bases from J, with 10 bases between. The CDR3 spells CSVEGPGSSYNEQFF. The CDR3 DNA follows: TGCAGCGTTGAAGGGCCAGGCAGCTCCTACAATGAGCAGTTCTTC.

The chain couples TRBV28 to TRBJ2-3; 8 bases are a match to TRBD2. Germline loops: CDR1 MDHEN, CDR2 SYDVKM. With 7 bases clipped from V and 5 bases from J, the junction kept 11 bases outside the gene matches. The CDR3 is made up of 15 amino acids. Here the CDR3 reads CASNPGGPGGDTQYF. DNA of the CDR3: TGTGCCAGCAACCCGGGGGGGCCGGGTGGAGATACGCAGTATTTT.

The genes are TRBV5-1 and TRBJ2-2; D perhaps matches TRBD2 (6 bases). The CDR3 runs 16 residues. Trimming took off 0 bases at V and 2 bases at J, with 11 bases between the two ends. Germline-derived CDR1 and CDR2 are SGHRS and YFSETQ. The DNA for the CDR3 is TGCGCCAGCAGCTTGGAAGGGACTCCAAACACCGGGGAGCTGTTTTTT. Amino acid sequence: CASSLEGTPNTGELFF.

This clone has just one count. The chain's CDR3 is CASSQNDRGQQPQHF. CDR3 in DNA: TGCGCCAGCAGCCAAAACGACAGGGGGCAACAGCCCCAGCATTTT. The chain uses TRBV4-1 and TRBJ1-5; 10 nucleotides match TRBD1. V lost 2 bases to trimming and J lost 7 bases; unmatched junction nucleotides: 5. The CDR3 totals 15 residues. CDR1 and CDR2 from the germline V gene are MGHRA and YSYEKL.

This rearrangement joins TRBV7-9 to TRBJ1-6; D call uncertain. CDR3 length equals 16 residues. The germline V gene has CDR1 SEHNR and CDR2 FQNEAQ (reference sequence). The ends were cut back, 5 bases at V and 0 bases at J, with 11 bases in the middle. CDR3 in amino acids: CASSTTGSSYNSPLHF. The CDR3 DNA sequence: TGTGCCAGCAGCACGACTGGAAGCTCCTATAATTCACCCCTCCACTTT.

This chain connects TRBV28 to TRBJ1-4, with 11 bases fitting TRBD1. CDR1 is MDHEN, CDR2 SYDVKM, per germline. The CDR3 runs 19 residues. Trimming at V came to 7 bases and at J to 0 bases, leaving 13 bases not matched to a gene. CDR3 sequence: CASNQTPGTGGATNEKLFF. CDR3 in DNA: TGTGCCAGCAACCAAACCCCCGGGACAGGGGGTGCAACTAATGAAAAACTGTTTTTT.